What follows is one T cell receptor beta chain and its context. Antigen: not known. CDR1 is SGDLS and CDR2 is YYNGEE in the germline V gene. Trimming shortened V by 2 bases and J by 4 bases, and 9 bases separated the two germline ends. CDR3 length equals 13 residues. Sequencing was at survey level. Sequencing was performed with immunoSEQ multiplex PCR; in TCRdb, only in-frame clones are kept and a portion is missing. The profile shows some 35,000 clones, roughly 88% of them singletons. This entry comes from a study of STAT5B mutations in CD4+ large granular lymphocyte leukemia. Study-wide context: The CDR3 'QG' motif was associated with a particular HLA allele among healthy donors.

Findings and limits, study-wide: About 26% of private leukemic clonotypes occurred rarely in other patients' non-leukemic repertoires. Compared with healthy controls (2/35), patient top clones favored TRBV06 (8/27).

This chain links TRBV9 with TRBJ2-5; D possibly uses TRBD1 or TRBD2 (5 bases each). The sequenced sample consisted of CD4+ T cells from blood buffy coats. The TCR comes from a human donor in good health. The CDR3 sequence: CASSVGGGETQYF. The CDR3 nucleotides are TGTGCCAGCAGCGTGGGTGGGGGAGAGACCCAGTACTTC.